This T cell receptor beta chain was identified in a study of shared clonotypes between healthy human individuals. Only in-frame clones appear in the TCRdb table, and some are missing; sequencing was by immunoSEQ multiplex PCR. Seen here are more than 2 million clones, approximately 94% observed once, and the top ten hold around 0.13%. Points on this clone: What it recognizes is unknown.

The CDR3 runs 15 residues. CDR1 is MGHRA, CDR2 YSYEKL, per germline. The V gene end was trimmed by 4 bases and the J gene end by 5 bases; junction bases not matched to a gene: 7. Study results and limitations: Clonotypes not shared had lower generation probabilities than those common to all four donors. A few donors held about 5.1% of naive CD4 clonotypes in common.

Source material: naive CD4+ T cells sorted from blood. Subset: CD45RA+ positively selected. The TCR was taken from a man in his late teens or twenties in good health. V and J are TRBV4-1 and TRBJ2-5; 10 bases are shared with TRBD2. The CDR3 is CASSPQRGGLETQYF. DNA for the CDR3: TGCGCCAGCAGCCCGCAGCGGGGGGGCCTTGAGACCCAGTACTTC.